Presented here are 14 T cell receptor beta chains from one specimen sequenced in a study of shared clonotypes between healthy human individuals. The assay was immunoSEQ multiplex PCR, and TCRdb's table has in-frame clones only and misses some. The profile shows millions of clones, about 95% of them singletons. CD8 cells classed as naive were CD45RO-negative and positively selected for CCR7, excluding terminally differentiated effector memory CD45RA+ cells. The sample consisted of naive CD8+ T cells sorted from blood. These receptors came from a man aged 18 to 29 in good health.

The CDR3 nucleotides read TGTGCCAGCAGTGAGGCCGCAGGGTTCCCCACCTTC. The encoded protein is CASSEAAGFPTF. The rearrangement uses TRBV2 and TRBJ1-2; possible D gene TRBD1, 5 bases. V was pared by 3 bases and J by 13 bases, with 15 bases between. Germline values: CDR1 SNHLY, CDR2 FYNNEI. This CDR3 contains 12 residues.

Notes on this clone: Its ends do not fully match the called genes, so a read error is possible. The CDR3 spells CASSLRRSERQYF. The CDR3 bases are TGTGCTAGCAGCTTAAGGAGAAGCGAGAGGCAGTACTTC. The chain uses TRBV7-7 and TRBJ2-7; D is undetermined. Germline loops: CDR1 SSHAT, CDR2 FNYEAQ (reference sequence). The CDR3 spans 13 residues. Drawing the rest from reference TRBV7-7 and TRBJ2-7, the complete variable domain is GAGVSQSPRYKVTKRGQDVTLRCDPISSHATLYWYQQALGQGPEFLTYFNYEAQPDKSGLPSDRFSAERPEGSISTLTIQRTEQRDSAMYRCASSLRRSERQYFGPGTRLTVT.

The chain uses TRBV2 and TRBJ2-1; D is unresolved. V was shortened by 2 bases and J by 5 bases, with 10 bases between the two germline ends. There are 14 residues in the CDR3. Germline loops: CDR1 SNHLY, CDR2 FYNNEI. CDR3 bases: TGTGCCAGCAGTGAAACGGGCTTCAACAATGAGCAGTTCTTC. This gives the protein CASSETGFNNEQFF.

The CDR3 nucleotides are TGTGCCAGCAGTCCTCTCCCCGGGACAGGGGACCACGAGCAGTACTTC. This codes for CASSPLPGTGDHEQYF. The V and J genes are TRBV28 and TRBJ2-7; TRBD1 matches 10 bases. Germline V gives CDR1 MDHEN, CDR2 SYDVKM. Trimming at V came to 5 bases and at J to 5 bases, leaving 12 bases not matched to a gene. CDR3 length: 16 amino acids.

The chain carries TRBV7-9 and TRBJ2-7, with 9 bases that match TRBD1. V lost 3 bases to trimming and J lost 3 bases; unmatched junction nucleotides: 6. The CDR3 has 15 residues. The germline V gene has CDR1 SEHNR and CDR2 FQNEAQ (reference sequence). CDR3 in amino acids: CASSFAGTGNYEQYF. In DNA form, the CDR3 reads TGTGCCAGCAGCTTCGCCGGGACAGGGAACTACGAGCAGTACTTC.

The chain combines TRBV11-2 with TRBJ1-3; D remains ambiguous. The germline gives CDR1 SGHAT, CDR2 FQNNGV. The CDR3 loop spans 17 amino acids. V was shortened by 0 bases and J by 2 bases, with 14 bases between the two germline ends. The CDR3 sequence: CASSLELGPGPGNTIYF. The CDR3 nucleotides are TGTGCCAGCAGCTTAGAGCTAGGCCCCGGCCCTGGAAACACCATATATTTT.

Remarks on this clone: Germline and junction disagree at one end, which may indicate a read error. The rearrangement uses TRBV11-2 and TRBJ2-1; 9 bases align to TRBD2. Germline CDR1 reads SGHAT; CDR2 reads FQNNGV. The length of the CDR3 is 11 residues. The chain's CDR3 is CASSPGTSRVF. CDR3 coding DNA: TGTGCCAGCAGCCCGGGGACTAGCAGGGTCTTC.

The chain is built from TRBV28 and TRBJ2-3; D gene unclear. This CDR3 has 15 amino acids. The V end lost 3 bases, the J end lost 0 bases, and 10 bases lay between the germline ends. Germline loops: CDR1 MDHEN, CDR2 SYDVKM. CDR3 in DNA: TGTGCCAGCAGTTTGGGATCGCCTAGCACAGATACGCAGTATTTT. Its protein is CASSLGSPSTDTQYF.

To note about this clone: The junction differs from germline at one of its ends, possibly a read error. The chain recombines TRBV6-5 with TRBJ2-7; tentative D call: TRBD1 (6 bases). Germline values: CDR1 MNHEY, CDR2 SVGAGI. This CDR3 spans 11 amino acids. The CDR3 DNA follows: TGTGCCAGCAGTTACTCGGGGGCGGTCCTCTTC. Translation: CASSYSGAVLF.

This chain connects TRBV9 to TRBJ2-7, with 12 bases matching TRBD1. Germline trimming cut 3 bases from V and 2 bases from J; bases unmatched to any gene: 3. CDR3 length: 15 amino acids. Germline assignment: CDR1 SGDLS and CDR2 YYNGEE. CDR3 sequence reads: CASSAGQGAPYEQYF. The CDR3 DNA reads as TGTGCCAGCAGCGCGGGACAGGGGGCTCCCTACGAGCAGTACTTC.

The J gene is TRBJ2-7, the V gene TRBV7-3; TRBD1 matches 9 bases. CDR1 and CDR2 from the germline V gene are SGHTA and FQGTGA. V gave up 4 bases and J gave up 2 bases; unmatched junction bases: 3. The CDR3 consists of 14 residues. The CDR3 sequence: CASSSGTGTYEQYF. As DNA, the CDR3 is TGTGCCAGCAGCTCCGGGACAGGGACCTACGAGCAGTACTTC.

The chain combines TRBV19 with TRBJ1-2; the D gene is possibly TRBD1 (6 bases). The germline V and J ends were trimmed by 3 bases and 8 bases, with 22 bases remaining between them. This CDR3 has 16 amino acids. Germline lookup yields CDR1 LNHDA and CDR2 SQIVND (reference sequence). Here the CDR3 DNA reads TGTGCCAGTAGTATTATTGCCCAGGGGTGGCTCTCGGGCTACACCTTC. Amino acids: CASSIIAQGWLSGYTF.

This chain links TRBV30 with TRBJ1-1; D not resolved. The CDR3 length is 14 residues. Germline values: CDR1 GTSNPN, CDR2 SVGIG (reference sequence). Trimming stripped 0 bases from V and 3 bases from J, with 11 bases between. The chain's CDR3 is CAWSVGVGYTEAFF. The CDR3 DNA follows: TGTGCCTGGAGTGTAGGAGTCGGGTACACTGAAGCTTTCTTT.

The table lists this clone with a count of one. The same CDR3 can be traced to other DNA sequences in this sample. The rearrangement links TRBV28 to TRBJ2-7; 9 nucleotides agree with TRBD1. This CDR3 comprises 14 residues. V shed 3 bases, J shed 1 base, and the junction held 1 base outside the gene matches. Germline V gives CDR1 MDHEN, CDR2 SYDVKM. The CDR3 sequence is CASSFGQGSYEQYF. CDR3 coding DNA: TGTGCCAGCAGTTTCGGACAGGGGTCCTACGAGCAGTACTTC.